This T cell receptor (beta chain) appears in the sequencing data of a study of cytomegalovirus exposure and HLA in healthy donors. The ends lost 6 bases at V and 3 bases at J; junction bases unmatched: 10. The CDR3 covers 16 residues. CDR1 is KGHSH and CDR2 is LQKENI in the germline V gene. Primers included in the PCR were 60 Vbeta and 13 Jbeta primers. TCRdb's table, derived via immunoSEQ multiplex PCR, lists solely in-frame clones and lacks some. The table shows tens of thousands of clones, with approximately 61% occurring only once. Sequences were obtained from PBMCs. The chain links TRBV18 to TRBJ2-3; the match to TRBD2 covers 9 bases. The sequence derives from a woman aged 50 to 60 in good health and CMV-seropositive. The CDR3 loop is CASSRGLAGQTDTQYF. The DNA of the CDR3 is TGTGCCAGCTCTCGGGGCCTAGCGGGGCAGACAGATACGCAGTATTTT.